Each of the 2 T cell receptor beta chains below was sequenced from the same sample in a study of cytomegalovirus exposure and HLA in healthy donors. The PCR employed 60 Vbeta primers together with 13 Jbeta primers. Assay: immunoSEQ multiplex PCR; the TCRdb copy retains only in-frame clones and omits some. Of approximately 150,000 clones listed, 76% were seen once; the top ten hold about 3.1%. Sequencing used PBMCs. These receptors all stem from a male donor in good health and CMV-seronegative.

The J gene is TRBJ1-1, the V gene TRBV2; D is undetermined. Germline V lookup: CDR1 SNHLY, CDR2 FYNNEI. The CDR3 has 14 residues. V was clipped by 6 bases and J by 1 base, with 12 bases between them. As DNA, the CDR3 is TGTGCCAGCAGACGGGGAATTGGGAACACTGAAGCTTTCTTT. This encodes CASRRGIGNTEAFF.

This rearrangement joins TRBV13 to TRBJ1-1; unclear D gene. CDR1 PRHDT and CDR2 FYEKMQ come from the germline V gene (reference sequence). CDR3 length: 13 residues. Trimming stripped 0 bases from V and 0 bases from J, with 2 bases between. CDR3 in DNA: TGTGCCAGCAGCTTAGGCGTGAACACTGAAGCTTTCTTT. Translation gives CASSLGVNTEAFF. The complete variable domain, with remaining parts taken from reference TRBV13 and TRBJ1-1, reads AAGVIQSPRHLIKEKRETATLKCYPIPRHDTVYWYQQGPGQDPQFLISFYEKMQSDKGSIPDRFSAQQFSDYHSELNMSSLELGDSALYFCASSLGVNTEAFFGQGTRLTVV.